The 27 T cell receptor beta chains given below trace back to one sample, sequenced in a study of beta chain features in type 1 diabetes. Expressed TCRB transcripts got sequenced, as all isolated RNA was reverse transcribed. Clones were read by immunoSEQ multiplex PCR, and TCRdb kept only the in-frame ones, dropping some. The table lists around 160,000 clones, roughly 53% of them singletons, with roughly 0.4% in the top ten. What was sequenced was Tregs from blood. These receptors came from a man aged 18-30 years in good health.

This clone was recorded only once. CDR3 nucleotide sequence: TGTGCCAGTAGTCTTCGCCCCGGACACACGGCGAACACTGAAGCTTTCTTT. This codes for CASSLRPGHTANTEAFF. The gene calls are TRBV19 and TRBJ1-1, with D possibly being TRBD1 (5 bases). Trimming removed 5 bases at V and 1 base at J, with 20 bases between. The CDR3 contains 17 residues. Germline V gene lookup returns CDR1 LNHDA and CDR2 SQIVND (reference sequence).

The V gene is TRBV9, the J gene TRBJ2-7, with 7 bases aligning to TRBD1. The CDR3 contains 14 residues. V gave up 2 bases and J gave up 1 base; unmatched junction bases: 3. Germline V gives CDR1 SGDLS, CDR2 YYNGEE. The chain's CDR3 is CASSVGGQSYEQYF. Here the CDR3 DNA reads TGTGCCAGCAGCGTTGGGGGACAGTCCTACGAGCAGTACTTC.

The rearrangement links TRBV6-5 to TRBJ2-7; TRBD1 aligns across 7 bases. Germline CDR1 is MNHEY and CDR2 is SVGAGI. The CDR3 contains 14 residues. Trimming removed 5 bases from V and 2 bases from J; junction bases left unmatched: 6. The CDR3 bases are TGTGCCAGCAGTACGGGGCAGGGGGCCTACGAGCAGTACTTC. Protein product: CASSTGQGAYEQYF.

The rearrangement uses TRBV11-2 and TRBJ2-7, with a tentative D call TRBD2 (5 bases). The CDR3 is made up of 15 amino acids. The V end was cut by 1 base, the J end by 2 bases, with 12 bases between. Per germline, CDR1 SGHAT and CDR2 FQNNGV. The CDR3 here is CASSLGGLTPYEQYF. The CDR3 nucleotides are TGTGCCAGCAGCTTAGGAGGGTTGACGCCCTACGAGCAGTACTTC.

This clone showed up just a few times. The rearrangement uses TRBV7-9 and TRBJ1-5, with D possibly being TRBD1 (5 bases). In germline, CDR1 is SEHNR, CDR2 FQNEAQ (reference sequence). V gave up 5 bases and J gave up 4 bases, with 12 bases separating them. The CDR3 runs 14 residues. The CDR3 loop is CASSLVGGNQPQHF. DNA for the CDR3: TGTGCCAGCAGCCTGGTGGGGGGTAATCAGCCCCAGCATTTT.

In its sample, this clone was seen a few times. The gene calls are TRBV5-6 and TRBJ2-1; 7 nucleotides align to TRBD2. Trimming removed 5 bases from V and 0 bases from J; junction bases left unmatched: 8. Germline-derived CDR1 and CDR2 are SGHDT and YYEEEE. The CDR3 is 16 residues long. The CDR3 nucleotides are TGTGCCAGCAGTACACTGACTAGCATCTCCTACAATGAGCAGTTCTTC. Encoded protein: CASSTLTSISYNEQFF.

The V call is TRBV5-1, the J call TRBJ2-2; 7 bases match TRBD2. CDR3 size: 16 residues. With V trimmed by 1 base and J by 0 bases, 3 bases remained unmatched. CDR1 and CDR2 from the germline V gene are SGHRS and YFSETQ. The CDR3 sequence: CASSLLAATNTGELFF. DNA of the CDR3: TGCGCCAGCAGCTTGCTAGCGGCAACGAACACCGGGGAGCTGTTTTTT.

The CDR3 DNA is TGTGCCAGCAGACAGGGAGCCCAAGAGACCCAGTACTTC. Translated: CASRQGAQETQYF. The chain combines TRBV7-9 with TRBJ2-5; possibly TRBD1 for D (6 bases). CDR3 length: 13 residues. Germline V CDR1 and CDR2: SEHNR, FQNEAQ (reference sequence). V lost 6 bases, J lost 1 base, and 9 bases lay in between. The full variable domain, completed using reference TRBV7-9 and TRBJ2-5, is DTGVSQNPRHKITKRGQNVTFRCDPISEHNRLYWYRQTLGQGPEFLTYFQNEAQLEKSRLLSDRFSAERPKGSFSTLEIQRTEQGDSAMYLCASRQGAQETQYFGPGTRLLVL.

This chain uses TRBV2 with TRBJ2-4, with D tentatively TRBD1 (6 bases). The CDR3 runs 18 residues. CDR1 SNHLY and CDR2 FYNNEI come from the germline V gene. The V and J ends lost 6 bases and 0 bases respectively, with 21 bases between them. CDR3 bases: TGTGCCAGCAGGAAGGACAGCCTTGGCCTGAAAGCCAAAAACATTCAGTACTTC. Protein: CASRKDSLGLKAKNIQYF.

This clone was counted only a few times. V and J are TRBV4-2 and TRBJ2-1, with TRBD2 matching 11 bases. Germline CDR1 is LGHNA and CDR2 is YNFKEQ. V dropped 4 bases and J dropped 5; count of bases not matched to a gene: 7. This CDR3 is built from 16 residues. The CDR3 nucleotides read TGTGCCAGCAGCCCCTGGACTAGCGGGTTCGACAATGAGCAGTTCTTC. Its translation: CASSPWTSGFDNEQFF.

The CDR3 DNA is TGTGCCAGCAGCAAGAGGACTAGCGGGATTCAAAGGCAGTTCTTC. This codes for CASSKRTSGIQRQFF. The chain is built from TRBV7-9 and TRBJ2-1; 12 positions agree with TRBD2. Germline V gene data show CDR1 as SEHNR and CDR2 as FQNEAQ (reference sequence). This CDR3 spans 15 amino acids. V gave up 5 bases and J gave up 12 bases; unmatched junction bases: 11.

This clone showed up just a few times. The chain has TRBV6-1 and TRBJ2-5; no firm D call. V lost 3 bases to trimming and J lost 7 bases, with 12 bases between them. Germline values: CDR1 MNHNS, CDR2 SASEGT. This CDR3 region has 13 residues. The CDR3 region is CASSDGFVVTQYF. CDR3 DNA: TGTGCCAGCAGTGACGGTTTCGTCGTGACCCAGTACTTC.

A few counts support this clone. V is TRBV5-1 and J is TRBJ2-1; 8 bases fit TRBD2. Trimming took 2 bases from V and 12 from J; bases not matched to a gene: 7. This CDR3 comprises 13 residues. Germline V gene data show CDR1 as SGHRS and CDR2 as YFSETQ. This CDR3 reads CASSLPGGKGQFF. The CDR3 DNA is TGCGCCAGCAGCTTACCGGGGGGGAAGGGGCAGTTCTTC.

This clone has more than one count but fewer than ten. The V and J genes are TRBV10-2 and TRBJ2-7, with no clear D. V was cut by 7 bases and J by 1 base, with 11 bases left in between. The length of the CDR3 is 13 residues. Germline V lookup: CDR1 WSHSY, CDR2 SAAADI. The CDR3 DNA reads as TGCGCCAGCAAGTTGACACCTTCCTACGAGCAGTACTTC. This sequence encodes CASKLTPSYEQYF.

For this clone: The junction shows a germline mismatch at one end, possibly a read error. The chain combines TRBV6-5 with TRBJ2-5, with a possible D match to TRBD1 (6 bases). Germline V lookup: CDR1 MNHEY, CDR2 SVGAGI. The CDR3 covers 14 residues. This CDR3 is CASREAGAQGTQYF. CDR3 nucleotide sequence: TGTGCCAGCAGGGAAGCAGGGGCCCAAGGGACCCAGTACTTC.

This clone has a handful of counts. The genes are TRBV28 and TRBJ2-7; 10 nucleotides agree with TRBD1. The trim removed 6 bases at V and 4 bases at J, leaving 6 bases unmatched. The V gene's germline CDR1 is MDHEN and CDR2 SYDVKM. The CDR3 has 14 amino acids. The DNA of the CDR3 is TGTGCCAGCAGGCCCCAGGACAGGGGGTACGAGCAGTACTTC. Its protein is CASRPQDRGYEQYF.

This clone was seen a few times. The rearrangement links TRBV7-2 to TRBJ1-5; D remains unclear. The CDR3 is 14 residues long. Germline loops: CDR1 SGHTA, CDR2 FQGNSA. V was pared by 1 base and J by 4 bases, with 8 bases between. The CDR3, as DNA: TGTGCCAGCAGCTTAGTATGGGCGAATCAGCCCCAGCATTTT. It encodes CASSLVWANQPQHF.

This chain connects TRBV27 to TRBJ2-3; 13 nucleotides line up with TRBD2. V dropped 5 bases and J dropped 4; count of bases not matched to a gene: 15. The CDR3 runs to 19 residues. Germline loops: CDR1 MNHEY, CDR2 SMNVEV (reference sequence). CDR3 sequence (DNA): TGTGCCAGCAGTGGGGACGTCAGGACTAGCGGGAGTGGGGCAGATACGCAGTATTTT. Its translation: CASSGDVRTSGSGADTQYF.

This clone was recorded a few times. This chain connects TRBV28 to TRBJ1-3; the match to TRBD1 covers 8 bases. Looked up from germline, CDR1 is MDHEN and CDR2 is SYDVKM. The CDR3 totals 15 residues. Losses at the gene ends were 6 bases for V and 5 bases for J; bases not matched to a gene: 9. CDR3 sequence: CASSPSRTGRNTIYF. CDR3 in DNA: TGTGCCAGCAGCCCATCTCGGACAGGGAGAAACACCATATATTTT. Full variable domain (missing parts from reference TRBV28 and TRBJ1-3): DVKVTQSSRYLVKRTGEKVFLECVQDMDHENMFWYRQDPGLGLRLIYFSYDVKMKEKGDIPEGYSVSREKKERFSLILESASTNQTSMYLCASSPSRTGRNTIYFGEGSWLTVV.

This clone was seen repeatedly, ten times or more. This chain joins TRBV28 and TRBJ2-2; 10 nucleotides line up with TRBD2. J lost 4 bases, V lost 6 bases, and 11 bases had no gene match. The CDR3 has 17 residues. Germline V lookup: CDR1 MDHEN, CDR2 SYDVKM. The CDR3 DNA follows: TGTGCCAGCAGCTGGTCCCCTAGCGGGAGAGGCACCGGGGAGCTGTTTTTT. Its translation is CASSWSPSGRGTGELFF.

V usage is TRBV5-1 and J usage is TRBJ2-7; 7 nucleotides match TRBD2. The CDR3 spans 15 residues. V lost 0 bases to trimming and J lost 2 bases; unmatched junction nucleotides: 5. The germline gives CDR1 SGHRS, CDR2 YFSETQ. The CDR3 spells CASSLALAVTYEQYF. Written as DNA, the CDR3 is TGCGCCAGCAGCTTGGCGCTAGCGGTGACCTACGAGCAGTACTTC. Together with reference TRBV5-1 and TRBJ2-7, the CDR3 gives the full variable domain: KAGVTQTPRYLIKTRGQQVTLSCSPISGHRSVSWYQQTPGQGLQFLFEYFSETQRNKGNFPGRFSGRQFSNSRSEMNVSTLELGDSALYLCASSLALAVTYEQYFGPGTRLTVT.

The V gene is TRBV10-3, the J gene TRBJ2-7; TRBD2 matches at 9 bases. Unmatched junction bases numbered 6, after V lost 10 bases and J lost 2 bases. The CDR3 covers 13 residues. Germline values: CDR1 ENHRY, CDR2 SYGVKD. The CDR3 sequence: CATLAGLAYEQYF. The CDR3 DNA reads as TGTGCCACCCTAGCGGGACTAGCCTACGAGCAGTACTTC.

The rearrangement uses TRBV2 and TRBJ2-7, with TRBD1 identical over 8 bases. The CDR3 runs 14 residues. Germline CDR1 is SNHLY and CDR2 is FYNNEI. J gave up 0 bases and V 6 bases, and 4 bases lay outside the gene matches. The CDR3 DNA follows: TGTGCCAGCAGGAGGACAGGGTACTCCTACGAGCAGTACTTC. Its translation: CASRRTGYSYEQYF.

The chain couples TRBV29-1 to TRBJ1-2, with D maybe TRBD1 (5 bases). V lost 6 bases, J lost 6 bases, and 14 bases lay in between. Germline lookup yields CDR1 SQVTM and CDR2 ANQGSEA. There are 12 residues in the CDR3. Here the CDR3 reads CSVPWGRNGYTF. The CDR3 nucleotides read TGCAGCGTCCCGTGGGGGAGGAATGGCTACACCTTC.

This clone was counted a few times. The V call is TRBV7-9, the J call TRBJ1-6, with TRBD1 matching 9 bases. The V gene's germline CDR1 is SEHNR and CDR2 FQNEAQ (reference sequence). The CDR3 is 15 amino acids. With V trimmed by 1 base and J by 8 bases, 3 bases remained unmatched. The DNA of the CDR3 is TGTGCCAGCAGCTTAGGCCGGGACAGGGATTCACCCCTCCACTTT. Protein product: CASSLGRDRDSPLHF.

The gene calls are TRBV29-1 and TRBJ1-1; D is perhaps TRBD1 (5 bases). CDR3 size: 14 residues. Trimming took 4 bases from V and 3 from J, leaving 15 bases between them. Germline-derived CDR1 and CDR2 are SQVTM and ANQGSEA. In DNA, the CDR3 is TGCAGCGTTGTGGGGCTTAGTGGGCACACTGAAGCTTTCTTT. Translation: CSVVGLSGHTEAFF.

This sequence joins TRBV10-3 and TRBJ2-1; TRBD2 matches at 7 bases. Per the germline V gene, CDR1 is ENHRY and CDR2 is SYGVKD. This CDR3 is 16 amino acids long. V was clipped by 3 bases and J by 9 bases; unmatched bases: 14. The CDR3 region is CAISDLAGDGRREQFF. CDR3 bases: TGTGCCATCAGTGATCTCGCGGGAGATGGCCGGCGTGAGCAGTTCTTC.